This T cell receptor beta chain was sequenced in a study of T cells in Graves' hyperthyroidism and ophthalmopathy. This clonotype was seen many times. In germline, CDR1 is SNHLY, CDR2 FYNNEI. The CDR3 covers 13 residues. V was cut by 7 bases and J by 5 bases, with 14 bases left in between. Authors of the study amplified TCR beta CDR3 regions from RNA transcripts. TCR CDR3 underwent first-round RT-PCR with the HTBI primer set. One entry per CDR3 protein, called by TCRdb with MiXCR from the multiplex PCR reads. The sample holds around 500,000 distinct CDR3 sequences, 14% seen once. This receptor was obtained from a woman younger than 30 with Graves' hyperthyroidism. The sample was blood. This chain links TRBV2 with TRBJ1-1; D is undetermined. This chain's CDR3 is CASNVEGLTEAFF. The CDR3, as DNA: TGTGCCAGCAATGTAGAGGGCTTGACTGAAGCTTTCTTT.